This TCR beta chain derives from a study of T cells after somatic rescue of genetic block. Sequencing was performed with immunoSEQ multiplex PCR; in TCRdb, only in-frame clones are kept and a portion is missing. The table includes 45,000 to 55,000 clones, 90% to 97% detected once. Germline V gives CDR1 GTSNPN, CDR2 SVGIG (reference sequence). The CDR3 is 11 amino acids. The V gene end was trimmed by 4 bases and the J gene end by 3 bases; junction bases not matched to a gene: 0. The clonotype was recovered from a child less than two years old. Sequencing was performed on peripheral blood mononuclear cells (PBMCs). This chain links TRBV30 with TRBJ2-7, with 7 bases matching TRBD1. CDR3 sequence: CAWTGGYEQYF. In DNA form, the CDR3 reads TGTGCCTGGACAGGGGGCTACGAGCAGTACTTC.